These 15 T cell receptor beta chains originate from one sample sequenced in a study of beta chain features in type 1 diabetes. Reverse transcription of all isolated RNA meant that expressed TCRB transcripts were sequenced. The method was immunoSEQ multiplex PCR; TCRdb's version includes in-frame clones alone and lacks a portion of them. The sample lists under 500,000 clones, roughly 30% occurring once. The specimen sequenced was naive CD4+ T cells from blood. The receptors here all came from a man in his late teens or twenties in good health.

CDR3 DNA sequence: TGTGCCTGGAGCCGGGGTGGGGAAGAGACCCAGTACTTC. Translated: CAWSRGGEETQYF. V usage is TRBV30 and J usage is TRBJ2-5; D possibly corresponds to TRBD2 (5 bases). V lost 3 bases and J lost 3, with 11 bases in between. Germline V CDR1 and CDR2: GTSNPN, SVGIG (reference sequence). The CDR3 is 13 residues long.

Only a few counts were recorded for this clone. Other DNA sequences in this specimen translate into the identical CDR3. V and J are TRBV30 and TRBJ1-5, with a tentative D call TRBD1 (6 bases). V lost 0 bases, J lost 6 bases, and 9 bases lay in between. CDR1 GTSNPN and CDR2 SVGIG come from the germline V gene (reference sequence). The CDR3 loop spans 13 amino acids. The CDR3 sequence is CAWSVGGRQPQHF. CDR3 nucleotides: TGTGCCTGGAGTGTAGGGGGGCGTCAGCCCCAGCATTTT.

The V and J genes are TRBV5-4 and TRBJ2-5; a weak D match, TRBD2 (5 bases). Germline assignment: CDR1 SGHNT and CDR2 YYREEE (reference sequence). V was trimmed by 0 bases and J by 2 bases, leaving 14 bases between them. The CDR3 is made up of 16 amino acids. The CDR3 region is CASSLGSSGRQETQYF. The CDR3 DNA follows: TGTGCCAGCAGCTTGGGGTCGAGCGGCAGACAAGAGACCCAGTACTTC.

The chain combines TRBV30 with TRBJ1-2; D remains unclear. V lost 5 bases and J 4 bases, leaving 14 bases between the germline ends. Germline lookup yields CDR1 GTSNPN and CDR2 SVGIG (reference sequence). This CDR3 contains 13 residues. The CDR3 nucleotides read TGTGCCTGGGCGTCAGGCAGAAGCTATGGCTACACCTTC. Translating gives CAWASGRSYGYTF.

The J gene is TRBJ2-7, the V gene TRBV21-1; TRBD2, the table's D call, lacks a check against the DNA. TRBV21-1 is designated a pseudogene. CDR3 length: 14 amino acids. The CDR3 sequence is CARETGTGAYEQYF. The CDR3 nucleotides read TGTGCCAGGGAAACCGGGACGGGGGCCTACGAGCAGTACTTC.

V gene TRBV14 combines with J gene TRBJ1-2; D not certain. The V gene lost 1 base and the J gene lost 2 bases, with 11 bases spanning the gap. The CDR3 runs 15 residues. Germline lookup yields CDR1 SGHDN and CDR2 FVKESK. The CDR3 DNA reads TGTGCCAGCAGCCAAGGGCCGGACCGCAACTATGGCTACACCTTC. It specifies CASSQGPDRNYGYTF.

This clone was observed a handful of times. The chain links TRBV4-2 to TRBJ2-3; D unclear. The germline V and J ends were trimmed by 4 bases and 8 bases, with 13 bases remaining between them. The CDR3 contains 13 residues. Germline CDR1 reads LGHNA; CDR2 reads YNFKEQ. The CDR3 DNA sequence: TGTGCCAGCAGCCGGCAGGCCTCGGGTACGCAGTATTTT. This encodes CASSRQASGTQYF.

The V gene is TRBV18, the J gene TRBJ2-2; weak D call: TRBD1 (6 bases). The CDR3 runs to 15 residues. The ends were cut back, 0 bases at V and 4 bases at J, with 9 bases in the middle. The germline V gene encodes CDR1 KGHSH and CDR2 LQKENI. Here the CDR3 DNA reads TGTGCCAGCTCACCACCAGGGGGAAGCACCGGGGAGCTGTTTTTT. Residues: CASSPPGGSTGELFF.

This clone appeared a few times. The V gene is TRBV7-6, the J gene TRBJ2-5; D may correspond to TRBD1 or TRBD2 (5 bases each). CDR3 length: 13 amino acids. The V and J ends lost 5 bases and 5 bases respectively, with 12 bases between them. Germline lookup yields CDR1 SGHVS and CDR2 FNYEAQ. As DNA, the CDR3 is TGTGCCAGCAGCCCCTGGGGGAGTGAGACCCAGTACTTC. Translation: CASSPWGSETQYF.

Turning to this clone: The sample holds other DNA sequences that translate to the same CDR3. This chain joins TRBV19 and TRBJ2-5; TRBD1 might be the D (5 bases). V was pared by 5 bases and J by 0 bases, with 7 bases between. The germline V gene encodes CDR1 LNHDA and CDR2 SQIVND (reference sequence). The CDR3 runs to 13 residues. The CDR3: CASSDRYQETQYF. CDR3 bases: TGTGCCAGTAGTGACAGATACCAAGAGACCCAGTACTTC.

This clone has only a few counts. The chain links TRBV30 to TRBJ1-1; D remains ambiguous. Trimming removed 0 bases at V and 0 bases at J, with 8 bases between. This CDR3 is built from 14 residues. The V gene's germline CDR1 is GTSNPN and CDR2 SVGIG (reference sequence). The CDR3 region has the DNA TGTGCCTGGAGTGTATGGGGTCTGAACACTGAAGCTTTCTTT. This codes for CAWSVWGLNTEAFF. The full variable domain, with the rest looked up from reference TRBV30 and TRBJ1-1, is SQTIHQWPATLVQPVGSPLSLECTVEGTSNPNLYWYRQAAGRGLQLLFYSVGIGQISSEVPQNLSASRPQDRQFILSSKKLLLSDSGFYLCAWSVWGLNTEAFFGQGTRLTVV.

With respect to this clone: Additional DNA sequences in this sample encode the identical CDR3. Here the CDR3 DNA reads TGTGCCAGTAGTATAGTTCAGGGCAATGAGCAGTTCTTC. The encoded protein is CASSIVQGNEQFF. The chain couples TRBV19 to TRBJ2-1; possibly TRBD1 for D (5 bases). Trimming removed 1 base at V and 6 bases at J, with 7 bases between. Germline V gene sequence: CDR1 LNHDA, CDR2 SQIVND (reference sequence). The CDR3 is 13 amino acids.

The chain carries TRBV4-3 and TRBJ2-5; D unclear. The CDR3 spans 14 residues. Trimming cost V 0 bases and J 6 bases, with 11 bases left between them. Germline-derived CDR1 and CDR2 are LGHNA and YSLEER. Here the CDR3 reads CASSQDYRVQTQYF. Written as DNA, the CDR3 is TGCGCCAGCAGCCAAGATTATAGGGTACAGACCCAGTACTTC.

The sample holds a few counts of this clone. The chain employs TRBV7-9 and TRBJ2-5; no firm D call. The germline gives CDR1 SEHNR, CDR2 FQNEAQ (reference sequence). CDR3 length: 15 amino acids. Trimming took 1 base from V and 4 from J, leaving 13 bases between them. CDR3 amino acids: CASSLGRVIGETQYF. CDR3 in DNA: TGTGCCAGCAGCTTAGGAAGGGTGATCGGAGAGACCCAGTACTTC.

This sequence joins TRBV7-2 and TRBJ2-3; D ambiguous. With 0 bases removed from V and 2 bases from J, the gap between germline ends came to 3 bases. Germline-derived CDR1 and CDR2 are SGHTA and FQGNSA. The CDR3 is made up of 13 amino acids. The CDR3 nucleotides read TGTGCCAGCAGCTTAGCCGACACAGATACGCAGTATTTT. Amino acid sequence: CASSLADTDTQYF.